Below are 2 T cell receptor beta chains sequenced from a single sample in a study of T cell changes during pregnancy in multiple sclerosis. The assay was immunoSEQ multiplex PCR, and TCRdb's table has in-frame clones only and misses some. The sample contains approximately 34,000 clones, approximately 90% of which appear only once. Sequences were derived from CD8+ T cells from peripheral blood mononuclear cells, sampled in the first trimester of pregnancy. The origin of the receptors is a female donor with multiple sclerosis, enrolled in a pregnancy study.

This clone turned up a few times. The chain uses TRBV27 and TRBJ1-5; perhaps TRBD1 as D (5 bases). CDR1 is MNHEY and CDR2 is SMNVEV in the germline V gene (reference sequence). This CDR3 has 17 residues. The ends were cut back, 0 bases at V and 0 bases at J, with 12 bases in the middle. CDR3 in amino acids: CASSLSGGTDSNQPQHF. CDR3 in DNA: TGTGCCAGCAGTTTATCGGGAGGGACGGATAGCAATCAGCCCCAGCATTTT.

The chain is built from TRBV7-9 and TRBJ2-1; TRBD2 is a possible D gene (5 bases). The V gene's germline CDR1 is SEHNR and CDR2 FQNEAQ (reference sequence). This CDR3 has 13 residues. V was pared by 1 base and J by 7 bases, with 8 bases between. CDR3 in amino acids: CASSLVGRNEQFF. In DNA form, the CDR3 reads TGTGCCAGCAGCTTAGTGGGGAGAAATGAGCAGTTCTTC.